This T cell receptor beta chain was sequenced during a study of regulatory T cells in long-lasting Graves disease. With respect to this clonotype: Its matching antigen is unknown.

Germline loops: CDR1 SGHVS, CDR2 FQNEAQ. The CDR3 is made up of 14 amino acids. With V trimmed by 5 bases and J by 8 bases, 8 bases remained unmatched. Findings and caveats of the study: The TCR repertoire of persistent Graves' patients was less diverse than that of newly diagnosed ones.

Time point reported: newly diagnosed GD, antithyroid drugs for less than 3 months. RNA from PBMCs was the source of the TCR library. Combining iRepertoire HTBI primers with Arm-PCR of CDR3 regions, the authors built TCR beta libraries. TCRdb called the multiplex PCR reads again in MiXCR, with one record for every CDR3 protein. The data contain 410,000 or so distinct CDR3 sequences, more than 12% of them singletons. The same data also contributed to another study, on T cells in Graves' hyperthyroidism and ophthalmopathy. Per that study: Each diagnosis drew on symptoms, thyroxine, TRAb, thyroid ultrasound and orbital computed tomography findings.

The chain employs TRBV7-8 and TRBJ1-5; TRBD1 matches 8 bases. The clonotype comes from a woman aged 25 to 39 with Graves disease. Specimen: peripheral blood mononuclear cells (PBMCs), collected at new diagnosis, from a patient treated with antithyroid drugs. The CDR3 DNA reads TGTGCCAGCAGCACTCGACAGGGGCGAGAGCCCCAGCATTTT. It yields the protein CASSTRQGREPQHF.